The 14 T cell receptor beta chains below were found in one sample sequenced in a study of OX40 agonist ivuxolimab in advanced cancers. TCRdb keeps only in-frame clones here, not all; method: immunoSEQ multiplex PCR. This sample has tens of thousands of clones, with roughly 90% found just once. Source: CD4+ or CD8+ T cells sorted from blood, taken in a trial of the OX40 agonist ivuxolimab. These receptors originate from an adult with an advanced solid tumor such as melanoma, head and neck, liver or kidney cancer.

The chain is built from TRBV30 and TRBJ1-2, with TRBD1 matching over 9 bases. V was clipped by 5 bases and J by 2 bases; unmatched bases: 6. The CDR3 consists of 14 residues. Germline V gene sequence: CDR1 GTSNPN, CDR2 SVGIG (reference sequence). The CDR3 is CAWATGQGNYGYTF. The CDR3 nucleotides are TGTGCCTGGGCAACGGGACAGGGCAACTATGGCTACACCTTC.

The rearrangement joins TRBV5-4 to TRBJ2-5; 14 positions match TRBD2. Germline loops: CDR1 SGHNT, CDR2 YYREEE (reference sequence). The trim removed 4 bases at V and 4 bases at J, leaving 9 bases unmatched. This CDR3 comprises 17 residues. CDR3 bases: TGTGCCAGCAGCAAGGGACTAGCGGGAGCTGAAGGAGAGACCCAGTACTTC. Translated, it gives CASSKGLAGAEGETQYF.

The chain links TRBV5-1 to TRBJ2-5; D not resolved. CDR1 is SGHRS and CDR2 is YFSETQ in the germline V gene. This CDR3 has 13 amino acids. Trimming stripped 4 bases from V and 4 bases from J, with 11 bases between. The CDR3 region has the DNA TGCGCCAGCAGCCCGCCTGATGGAGAGACCCAGTACTTC. This codes for CASSPPDGETQYF.

The chain has TRBV5-8 and TRBJ2-7, with D tentatively TRBD1 (6 bases). Trimming removed 4 bases from V and 4 bases from J, with 15 bases in between. Germline V gene sequence: CDR1 SGHTS, CDR2 YDEGEE. This CDR3 is 14 amino acids long. CDR3: CASSTRTVPYEQYF. The CDR3 coding sequence is TGTGCCAGCAGCACACGGACAGTGCCTTACGAGCAGTACTTC.

The V gene is TRBV6-5, the J gene TRBJ2-7, with D perhaps being TRBD1 or TRBD2 (5 bases each). CDR3 length: 15 residues. CDR1 is MNHEY and CDR2 is SVGAGI in the germline V gene. With 8 bases removed from V and 0 bases from J, the gap between germline ends came to 17 bases. As DNA, the CDR3 is TGTGCCAGCCAACAGGTCGGGATGGGCTCCTACGAGCAGTACTTC. Its translation: CASQQVGMGSYEQYF.

The chain carries TRBV15 and TRBJ2-1, with TRBD2 as a possible D gene (6 bases). V gave up 7 bases and J gave up 9 bases, with 16 bases separating them. From germline, CDR1 is LNHNV and CDR2 YYDKDF (reference sequence). There are 13 residues in the CDR3. The CDR3 here is CATTPREPGEQFF. The CDR3 region has the DNA TGTGCCACCACCCCCCGGGAGCCTGGTGAGCAGTTCTTC.

The V gene is TRBV7-9, the J gene TRBJ1-6; no reliable D call. Between the trimmed V and J ends, which lost 4 bases and 5 bases, there was a span of 9 bases. The germline gives CDR1 SEHNR, CDR2 FQNEAQ (reference sequence). This CDR3 spans 14 amino acids. In DNA, the CDR3 is TGTGCCAGCAGCTACGGACGCGATAATTCACCCCTCCACTTT. It encodes CASSYGRDNSPLHF.

This clone was seen a few times. V and J are TRBV28 and TRBJ1-2, with 7 positions matching TRBD1. The CDR3 sequence is 13 residues long. Germline CDR1 is MDHEN and CDR2 is SYDVKM. The V and J ends lost 6 bases and 2 bases, in that order; junction bases with no gene match: 3. The CDR3 region is CASRLGQNYGYTF. The CDR3 coding sequence is TGTGCCAGCAGACTGGGACAGAACTATGGCTACACCTTC.

This clone was found once. The V call is TRBV6-1, the J call TRBJ2-5; D gene unclear. The CDR3 sequence is 13 residues long. The V gene lost 6 bases and the J gene lost 6 bases, with 14 bases spanning the gap. Germline CDR1 and CDR2: MNHNS and SASEGT. The CDR3 DNA sequence: TGTGCCAGCAGAGTCGACGTAAAACAGACCCAGTACTTC. This gives the protein CASRVDVKQTQYF.

This chain links TRBV7-8 with TRBJ1-3; a possible D gene is TRBD1 (5 bases). Germline loops: CDR1 SGHVS, CDR2 FQNEAQ. Trimming removed 1 base from V and 2 bases from J, with 6 bases in between. The CDR3 length is 14 residues. In DNA, the CDR3 is TGTGCCAGCAGCTTAGGGACAACTGGAAACACCATATATTTT. This codes for CASSLGTTGNTIYF.

As DNA, the CDR3 is TGTGCCAGCAGCTTAGCTGCACAGGGGGGACAAGAGACCCAGTACTTC. As protein: CASSLAAQGGQETQYF. The chain carries TRBV7-9 and TRBJ2-5; 8 bases match TRBD1. J was trimmed by 2 bases and V by 0 bases; bases with no gene match: 5. Germline values: CDR1 SEHNR, CDR2 FQNEAQ (reference sequence). CDR3 length equals 16 residues.

The chain links TRBV18 to TRBJ1-2, with D maybe TRBD1 (5 bases). The V and J ends lost 2 bases and 4 bases respectively, with 14 bases between them. The CDR3 covers 15 residues. Germline CDR1 and CDR2: KGHSH and LQKENI. In DNA form, the CDR3 reads TGTGCCAGCTCACCAGCGGCCAGGGAAGTCTATGGCTACACCTTC. It specifies CASSPAAREVYGYTF. The full variable domain, in which reference TRBV18 and TRBJ1-2 provide the parts outside the CDR3, is NAGVMQNPRHLVRRRGQEARLRCSPMKGHSHVYWYRQLPEEGLKFMVYLQKENIIDESGMPKERFSAEFPKEGPSILRIQQVVRGDSAAYFCASSPAAREVYGYTFGSGTRLTVV.

The count of this clone is one. This rearrangement joins TRBV2 to TRBJ2-5; 9 nucleotides agree with TRBD1. Germline V gene lookup returns CDR1 SNHLY and CDR2 FYNNEI. J was trimmed by 5 bases and V by 7 bases; bases with no gene match: 11. The CDR3 extends over 15 amino acids. The CDR3 nucleotides read TGTGCCAGCAACGCGGGACAGGGTATGACGGAGACCCAGTACTTC. It encodes CASNAGQGMTETQYF.

V usage is TRBV5-1 and J usage is TRBJ2-1, with 10 bases identical to TRBD2. CDR3 length equals 15 residues. V dropped 4 bases and J dropped 2; count of bases not matched to a gene: 3. Germline CDR1 reads SGHRS; CDR2 reads YFSETQ. CDR3 amino acids: CASSITSGAYNEQFF. DNA for the CDR3: TGCGCCAGCAGCATAACTAGCGGGGCCTACAATGAGCAGTTCTTC.